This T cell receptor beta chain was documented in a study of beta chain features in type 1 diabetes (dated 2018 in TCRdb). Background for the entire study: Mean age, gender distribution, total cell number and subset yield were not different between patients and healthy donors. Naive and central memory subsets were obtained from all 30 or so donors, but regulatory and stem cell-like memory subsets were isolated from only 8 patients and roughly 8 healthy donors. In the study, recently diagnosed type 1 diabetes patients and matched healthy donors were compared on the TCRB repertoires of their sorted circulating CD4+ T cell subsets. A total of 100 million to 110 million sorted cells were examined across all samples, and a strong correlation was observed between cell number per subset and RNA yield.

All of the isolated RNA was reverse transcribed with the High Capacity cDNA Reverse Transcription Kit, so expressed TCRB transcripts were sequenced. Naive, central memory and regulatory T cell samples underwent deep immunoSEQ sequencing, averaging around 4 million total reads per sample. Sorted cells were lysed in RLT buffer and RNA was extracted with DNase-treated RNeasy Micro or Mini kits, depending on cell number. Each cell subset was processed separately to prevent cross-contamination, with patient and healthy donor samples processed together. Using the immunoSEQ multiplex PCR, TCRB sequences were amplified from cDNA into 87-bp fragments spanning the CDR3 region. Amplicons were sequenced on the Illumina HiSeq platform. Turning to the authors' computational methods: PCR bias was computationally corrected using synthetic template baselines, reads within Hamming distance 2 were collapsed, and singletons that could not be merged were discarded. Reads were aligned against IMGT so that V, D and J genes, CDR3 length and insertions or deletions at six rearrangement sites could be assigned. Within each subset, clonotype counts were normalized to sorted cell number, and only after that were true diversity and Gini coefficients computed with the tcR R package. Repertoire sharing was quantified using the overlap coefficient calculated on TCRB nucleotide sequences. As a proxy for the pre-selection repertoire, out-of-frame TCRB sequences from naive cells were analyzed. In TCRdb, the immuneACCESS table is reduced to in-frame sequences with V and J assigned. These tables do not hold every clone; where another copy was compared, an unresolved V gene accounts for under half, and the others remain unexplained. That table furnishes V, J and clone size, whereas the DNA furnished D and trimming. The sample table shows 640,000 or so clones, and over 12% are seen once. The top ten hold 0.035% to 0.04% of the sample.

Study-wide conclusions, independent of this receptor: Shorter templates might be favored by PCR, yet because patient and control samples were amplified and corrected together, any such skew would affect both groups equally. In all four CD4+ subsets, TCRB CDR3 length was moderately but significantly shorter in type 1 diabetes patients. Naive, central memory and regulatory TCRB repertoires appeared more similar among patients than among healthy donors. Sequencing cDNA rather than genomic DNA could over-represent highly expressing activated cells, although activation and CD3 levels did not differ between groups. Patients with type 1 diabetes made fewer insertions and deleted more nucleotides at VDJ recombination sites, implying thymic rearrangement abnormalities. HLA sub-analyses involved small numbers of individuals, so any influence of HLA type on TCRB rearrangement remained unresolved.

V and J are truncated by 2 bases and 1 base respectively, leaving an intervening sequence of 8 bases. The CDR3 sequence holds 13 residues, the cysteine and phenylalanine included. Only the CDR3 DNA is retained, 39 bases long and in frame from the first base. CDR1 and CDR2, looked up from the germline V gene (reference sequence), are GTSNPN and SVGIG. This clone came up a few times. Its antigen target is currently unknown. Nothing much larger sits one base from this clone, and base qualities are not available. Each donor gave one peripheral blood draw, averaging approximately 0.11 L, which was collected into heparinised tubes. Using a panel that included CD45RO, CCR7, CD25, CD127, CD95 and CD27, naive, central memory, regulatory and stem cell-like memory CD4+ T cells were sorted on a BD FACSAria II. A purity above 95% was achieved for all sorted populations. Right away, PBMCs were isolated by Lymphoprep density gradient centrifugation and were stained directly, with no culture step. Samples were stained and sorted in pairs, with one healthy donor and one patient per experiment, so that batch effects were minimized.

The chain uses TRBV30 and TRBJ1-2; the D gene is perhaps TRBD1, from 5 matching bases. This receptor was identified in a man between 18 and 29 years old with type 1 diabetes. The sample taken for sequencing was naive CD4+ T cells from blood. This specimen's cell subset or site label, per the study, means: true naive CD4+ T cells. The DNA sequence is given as TGTGCCTGGAGTAGTGGGGGTAACTATGGCTACACCTTC. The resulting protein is CAWSSGGNYGYTF.